This TCR beta chain was sequenced in a study of blood T cells in healthy people across ages. The CDR3 consists of 15 residues. CDR1 and CDR2 (germline): KGHSH, LQKENI. PCR was performed a second time for about 7 to 12 cycles using a sample-barcoded 5' primer and a J-beta primer mix. TCRdb re-called the 5' RACE reads through MiXCR, storing one row per CDR3 protein. The sample holds 500,000 to 550,000 distinct CDR3 sequences; about 24% are singletons and the top ten take approximately 10%. The sample holds a few counts of this clonotype. The same sample was also studied in work on T cells of mothers and their children.

The V gene is TRBV18, the J gene TRBJ2-1; TRBD2 agrees at 7 bases. TRBJ2-5 matches the DNA end more closely, so the J call is doubtful. The material sequenced was blood. This sequence was found in a boy younger than 18 in good health. DNA of the CDR3: TGTGCCAGCTCACCACTGGCGGGAGAGGTAGAGACCCAGTACTTC. Protein: CASSPLAGEVETQYF.